This T cell receptor (beta chain) was documented in a study of shared clonotypes between healthy human individuals. Broader study findings: Roughly 5.3% of naive CD4 clonotypes were common to several donors.

Deep was the level used in running the assay. Every immunoSEQ plate was one replicate of a subset's evenly spread DNA. Clones were sequenced by immunoSEQ multiplex PCR, and TCRdb holds only the in-frame ones, with some missing. Of 2 million to 2.5 million clones listed, roughly 96% were seen once; the top ten hold 0.1% to 0.15%. Turning to this clone: What it binds is unknown.

Into CD45RA+ naive and CD45RA-negative memory subsets, the CD4+ cells were split. The clonotype originates from a man younger than 35 in good health. What was sequenced was naive CD4+ T cells sorted from blood. Subset denoted: CD45RA+ positively selected.

CDR3 loop: CSVEDVERTQYF. The CDR3, as DNA: TGCAGCGTTGAAGATGTGGAGAGGACCCAGTACTTC. The rearrangement uses TRBV29-1 and TRBJ2-5; D call uncertain. V was clipped by 0 bases and J by 7 bases, with 9 bases between them. Germline V lookup: CDR1 SQVTM, CDR2 ANQGSEA. CDR3 length: 12 amino acids.